Presented here are 27 T cell receptor beta chains from one specimen sequenced in a study of blood T cells in healthy people across ages. PCR was performed a second time for about 7 to 12 cycles using a sample-barcoded 5' primer and a J-beta primer mix. Each CDR3 protein is one row after TCRdb ran MiXCR on the 5' RACE reads. Of just under 900,000 distinct CDR3 sequences listed, less than 35% were seen once; the top ten hold 17%. Sequencing was carried out using blood. These receptors all stem from a woman aged 80 or over in good health.

This clonotype appeared many times. The chain uses TRBV7-2 and TRBJ1-4; 12 bases match TRBD1. CDR3 length: 16 amino acids. Unmatched junction bases numbered 6, after V lost 3 bases and J lost 7 bases. Looked up from germline, CDR1 is SGHTA and CDR2 is FQGNSA. The CDR3, as DNA: TGTGCCAGCAGCTTCCCGGGACAGGGGGCGATTGAAAAACTGTTTTTT. Its translation is CASSFPGQGAIEKLFF.

This clonotype was seen repeatedly, ten times or more. The rearrangement uses TRBV20-1 and TRBJ1-2, with 10 bases matching TRBD1. The CDR3 runs 14 residues. Germline values: CDR1 DFQATT, CDR2 SNEGSKA (reference sequence). With 3 bases clipped from V and 2 bases from J, the junction kept 3 bases outside the gene matches. The CDR3 nucleotides are TGCAGTGCTAGCTGGACAGGGGGAAACTATGGCTACACCTTC. Protein: CSASWTGGNYGYTF.

This clonotype was detected many times. The chain uses TRBV12-3 or TRBV12-4 and TRBJ1-2; 9 bases match TRBD1. Unmatched junction bases numbered 11, after V lost 7 bases and J lost 8 bases. The CDR3 totals 14 residues. DNA of the CDR3: TGTGCCAGCAACGACCGGGACAGGGATTTGGGCTACACCTTC. The encoded protein is CASNDRDRDLGYTF.

The rearrangement uses TRBV5-1 and TRBJ2-7, with D possibly being TRBD2 (5 bases). V lost 4 bases and J lost 1, with 12 bases in between. The germline V gene encodes CDR1 SGHRS and CDR2 YFSETQ. CDR3 size: 14 residues. The CDR3 DNA sequence: TGCGCCAGCAGCCCCTGGAGCGGTTCCTACGAGCAGTACTTC. Protein sequence: CASSPWSGSYEQYF.

This clonotype has a count of ten or more. The chain has TRBV6-6 and TRBJ1-4; D unresolved. Germline values: CDR1 MNHNY, CDR2 SVGAGI (reference sequence). Trimming took 7 bases from V and 5 from J, leaving 17 bases between them. The CDR3 loop spans 15 amino acids. CDR3 nucleotides: TGTGCCAGCAACCACGGATCGGCGGAGAATGAAAAACTGTTTTTT. Translating it yields CASNHGSAENEKLFF.

The chain joins TRBV18 to TRBJ2-1, with D possibly being TRBD1 or TRBD2 (5 bases each). CDR1 KGHSH and CDR2 LQKENI come from the germline V gene. This CDR3 has 12 residues. V lost 3 bases and J lost 11, with 11 bases in between. DNA of the CDR3: TGTGCCAGCTCACCCGGGACGGCCCAGCAGTTCTTC. Residues: CASSPGTAQQFF.

In this sample, this clonotype turned up many times. The chain links TRBV5-5 to TRBJ1-4, with a possible D match to TRBD1 (5 bases). Germline V lookup: CDR1 SGHKS, CDR2 YYEKEE (reference sequence). CDR3 length: 16 amino acids. With 0 bases removed from V and 1 base from J, the gap between germline ends came to 10 bases. The CDR3 loop reads CASSLEAGRTNEKLFF. CDR3 DNA sequence: TGTGCCAGCAGCTTGGAGGCAGGGCGAACTAATGAAAAACTGTTTTTT.

The chain employs TRBV6-5 and TRBJ2-1; 7 nucleotides match TRBD1. Germline CDR1 and CDR2: MNHEY and SVGAGI. The V gene end was trimmed by 6 bases and the J gene end by 7 bases; junction bases not matched to a gene: 12. This CDR3 spans 15 amino acids. DNA for the CDR3: TGTGCCAGCAGACCTGGACAGGTGACCTTAAATGAGCAGTTCTTC. This translates into CASRPGQVTLNEQFF.

This clonotype was detected a few times. This sequence joins TRBV5-5 and TRBJ1-4, with D uncertain. The CDR3 contains 16 residues. Deletions cut 4 bases from V and 8 bases from J, with 21 bases between. The germline CDR1 and CDR2 sequences are SGHKS and YYEKEE (reference sequence). The CDR3 is CASSRKGYGSDEKLFF. The CDR3 DNA is TGTGCCAGCAGCCGAAAGGGATACGGATCCGACGAAAAACTGTTTTTT.

This clonotype has a count of ten or more. The chain employs TRBV5-5 and TRBJ2-6; D not resolved. This CDR3 is built from 18 residues. Germline V gene sequence: CDR1 SGHKS, CDR2 YYEKEE (reference sequence). V was trimmed by 5 bases and J by 1 base, leaving 19 bases between them. In DNA, the CDR3 is TGTGCCAGCAGTACTGCGCCTCTAACCTTATCTGGGGCCAACGTCCTGACTTTC. Residues: CASSTAPLTLSGANVLTF.

The table lists this clonotype with a few counts. An end of the junction does not agree with germline; a read error may underlie this. This rearrangement joins TRBV11-3 to TRBJ1-6, with TRBD1 as a possible D gene (6 bases). CDR1 and CDR2 (germline): SGHNT, YENEEA. The CDR3 spans 14 residues. CDR3 protein: CAGSRGQYNSPLHF. The CDR3 DNA follows: TGTGCCGGCAGCCGAGGACAGTATAATTCACCCCTCCACTTT.

This clonotype showed up just once. This may be a read error: a much more frequent sequence differs by one nucleotide. CDR3 nucleotides: TGTGCCAGCAGCCCGGACAGGGCGTCCGCTGAAGCTTTCTTT. Protein: CASSPDRASAEAFF. This chain joins TRBV7-2 and TRBJ1-1; 8 bases match TRBD1. V lost 5 bases to trimming and J lost 6 bases; unmatched junction nucleotides: 8. The length of the CDR3 is 14 residues. The germline V gene has CDR1 SGHTA and CDR2 FQGNSA.

On this clonotype itself: Its ends do not fully match the called genes, so a read error is possible. The chain is built from TRBV5-1 and TRBJ2-7; D ambiguous. Germline values: CDR1 SGHRS, CDR2 YFSETQ. The CDR3 has 13 amino acids. The CDR3 sequence is CASSLWASYEQYF. In DNA, the CDR3 is TGTGCCAGCAGCTTGTGGGCTTCCTACGAGCAGTACTTC.

Many counts were recorded for this clonotype. The rearrangement uses TRBV18 and TRBJ2-1, with 7 bases matching TRBD2. CDR3 length: 16 residues. Germline V gene data show CDR1 as KGHSH and CDR2 as LQKENI. The V gene end was trimmed by 3 bases and the J gene end by 3 bases; junction bases not matched to a gene: 8. This CDR3 is CASSPFGAGLYNEQFF. DNA of the CDR3: TGTGCCAGCTCACCCTTTGGAGCGGGGCTCTACAATGAGCAGTTCTTC. The full variable domain, its missing parts supplied by reference TRBV18 and TRBJ2-1, is NAGVMQNPRHLVRRRGQEARLRCSPMKGHSHVYWYRQLPEEGLKFMVYLQKENIIDESGMPKERFSAEFPKEGPSILRIQQVVRGDSAAYFCASSPFGAGLYNEQFFGPGTRLTVL.

This clonotype was seen repeatedly, ten times or more. The chain employs TRBV7-7 and TRBJ2-5; 12 bases are a match to TRBD2. The trim removed 4 bases at V and 2 bases at J, leaving 11 bases unmatched. Germline values: CDR1 SSHAT, CDR2 FNYEAQ (reference sequence). CDR3 size: 18 residues. This CDR3 is CASSSLLTSGGTQETQYF. The CDR3 bases are TGTGCCAGCAGCTCTCTCCTCACTAGCGGGGGGACACAAGAGACCCAGTACTTC.

The J gene is TRBJ1-6, the V gene TRBV18; tentatively, D is TRBD1 (5 bases). The CDR3 has 14 residues. Trimming stripped 3 bases from V and 9 bases from J, with 12 bases between. The V gene's germline CDR1 is KGHSH and CDR2 LQKENI. The DNA for the CDR3 is TGTGCCAGCTCACCGATCAGACAGCCTTCACCCCTCCACTTT. It codes for CASSPIRQPSPLHF. Complete variable domain (other parts from reference TRBV18 and TRBJ1-6): NAGVMQNPRHLVRRRGQEARLRCSPMKGHSHVYWYRQLPEEGLKFMVYLQKENIIDESGMPKERFSAEFPKEGPSILRIQQVVRGDSAAYFCASSPIRQPSPLHFGNGTRLTVT.

This clonotype occurred a few times. V gene TRBV12-3 or TRBV12-4 combines with J gene TRBJ1-2, with D unclear. The V end was cut by 2 bases, the J end by 7 bases, with 8 bases between. CDR3 length: 12 amino acids. The CDR3 DNA follows: TGTGCCAGCAGTTTAATGGGAGGTGGCTACACCTTC. This gives the protein CASSLMGGGYTF.

This clonotype has a count of ten or more. V usage is TRBV20-1 and J usage is TRBJ2-5, with D perhaps matching TRBD1 (6 bases). CDR1 and CDR2 from the germline V gene are DFQATT and SNEGSKA (reference sequence). V lost 6 bases to trimming and J lost 3 bases, with 17 bases between them. The CDR3 loop spans 14 amino acids. The CDR3: CSAPPLTGKETQYF. CDR3 sequence (DNA): TGCAGTGCCCCACCGCTGACAGGCAAAGAGACCCAGTACTTC.

The gene calls are TRBV20-1 and TRBJ2-1; 9 nucleotides agree with TRBD2. The junction had 8 bases not matched to a gene; V was cut back by 4 bases and J by 1 base. The length of the CDR3 is 16 residues. The germline CDR1 and CDR2 sequences are DFQATT and SNEGSKA (reference sequence). The DNA for the CDR3 is TGCAGTGCTAAGTGGCGGGAGGGGTGGTCCTACAATGAGCAGTTCTTC. Residues: CSAKWREGWSYNEQFF.

This clonotype has just a few counts. The chain has TRBV5-1 and TRBJ2-1, with a weak D call TRBD2 (5 bases). Germline assignment: CDR1 SGHRS and CDR2 YFSETQ. CDR3 length: 14 residues. The V gene lost 0 bases and the J gene lost 1 base, with 5 bases spanning the gap. The CDR3: CASSLVASYNEQFF. CDR3 DNA sequence: TGCGCCAGCAGCTTGGTAGCGTCCTACAATGAGCAGTTCTTC. The variable domain in full, completed from reference TRBV5-1 and TRBJ2-1, reads KAGVTQTPRYLIKTRGQQVTLSCSPISGHRSVSWYQQTPGQGLQFLFEYFSETQRNKGNFPGRFSGRQFSNSRSEMNVSTLELGDSALYLCASSLVASYNEQFFGPGTRLTVL.

This clonotype was seen only a few times. The chain has TRBV12-3 or TRBV12-4 and TRBJ2-1; tentative D call: TRBD2 (7 bases). V was pared by 6 bases and J by 9 bases, with 18 bases between. The CDR3 length is 14 residues. The CDR3 DNA sequence: TGTGCCAGCAGACTAGTGGGGGGGCCGGGTGAGCAGTTCTTC. It translates to CASRLVGGPGEQFF.

A note on this clonotype: Because it lacks the conserved phenylalanine or tryptophan at the end, this CDR3 is likely a read error. This chain connects TRBV28 to TRBJ1-1; 8 bases align to TRBD1. J lost 8 bases, V lost 4 bases, and 15 bases had no gene match. Germline values: CDR1 MDHEN, CDR2 SYDVKM. The CDR3 length is 16 residues. The CDR3 region has the DNA TGTGCCAGCAGTTCCCCTCGCTCCGACAGGGGAGGAGAAGCTTTCTCT. It codes for CASSSPRSDRGGEAFS.

This clonotype was recorded at least ten times. This chain links TRBV7-2 with TRBJ2-1, with 11 bases fitting TRBD2. In germline, CDR1 is SGHTA, CDR2 FQGNSA. CDR3 length: 14 residues. The junction had 9 bases not matched to a gene; V was cut back by 7 bases and J by 10 bases. For the CDR3, the DNA is TGTGCCAGCATCCTTACGGCTAGCGGGGGGGAGCAGTTCTTC. Translated, it gives CASILTASGGEQFF.

This clonotype was counted at least ten times. Here the CDR3 reads CASSQPRQGGYGYTF. CDR3 DNA: TGTGCCAGCAGCCAACCACGACAGGGAGGTTATGGCTACACCTTC. The chain recombines TRBV28 with TRBJ1-2, with 7 bases lining up with TRBD1. With 6 bases clipped from V and 5 bases from J, the junction kept 12 bases outside the gene matches. There are 15 residues in the CDR3. Germline CDR1 and CDR2: MDHEN and SYDVKM.

A word on this clonotype: One junction end does not reproduce the germline sequence, and a read error may be involved. The rearrangement links TRBV10-3 to TRBJ2-1; 9 positions agree with TRBD1. CDR3 length equals 13 residues. Germline CDR1 reads ENHRY; CDR2 reads SYGVKD. The CDR3 bases are TGTACCATCAGTAAGGACAGGGGATTGGGGCAGTTCTTC. Its protein product is CTISKDRGLGQFF.

The rearrangement links TRBV6-6 to TRBJ2-1, with 7 nucleotides matching TRBD1. Germline CDR1 is MNHNY and CDR2 is SVGAGI (reference sequence). This CDR3 is built from 14 residues. Trimming took 2 bases from V and 10 from J; bases not matched to a gene: 8. The CDR3 loop is CASSYGQGVGEQFF. The CDR3 DNA sequence: TGTGCCAGCAGTTACGGCCAGGGGGTAGGAGAGCAGTTCTTC.

This clonotype was seen many times. This sequence joins TRBV7-2 and TRBJ2-1; no firm D call. V was shortened by 4 bases and J by 7 bases, with 8 bases between the two germline ends. This CDR3 is built from 12 residues. The germline V gene encodes CDR1 SGHTA and CDR2 FQGNSA. CDR3 DNA: TGTGCCAGCAGCTACGCCCTTAATGAGCAGTTCTTC. Translating gives CASSYALNEQFF.